These 15 T cell receptor beta chains came from one sample sequenced in a study of cytotoxic CD8 clonotypes in ibrutinib-treated CLL (dated by TCRdb to about 2021). Libraries were prepared through the immunoSEQ multiplex PCR assay. Drawn from immuneACCESS, this table holds only the in-frame rearrangements with V and J called that TCRdb kept. Clones are partly lost; checked studies trace under half to an unresolved V gene and leave the rest unexplained. The sample contains about 68,000 clones, about 64% of them found a single time. The biggest ten clones account for 5.7% of the sample. This specimen's time point label, interpreted: about a year on ibrutinib. The source was PBMCs, collected after 12 months of ibrutinib treatment. Receptors were obtained from a human donor with chronic lymphocytic leukemia.

Comment on this clone: Relative to the germline gene, one junction end is altered; a read error may explain this. The gene calls are TRBV6-5 and TRBJ1-1, with TRBD1 as a possible D gene (6 bases). The CDR3 has 14 amino acids. The germline V gene has CDR1 MNHEY and CDR2 SVGAGI. This CDR3 reads CASSTRGVKTEAFF. The CDR3 nucleotides are TGTGCCAGCAGTACCAGGGGCGTGAAAACTGAAGCTTTCTTT.

V gene TRBV7-8 combines with J gene TRBJ1-5, with 9 bases matching TRBD1. V dropped 1 base and J dropped 3; count of bases not matched to a gene: 13. The CDR3 is made up of 19 amino acids. Germline CDR1 SGHVS, CDR2 FQNEAQ. CDR3 protein: CASSLGPGQGLSTNQPQHF. DNA for the CDR3: TGTGCCAGCAGCTTAGGACCGGGACAGGGTCTTTCCACCAATCAGCCCCAGCATTTT. Full variable domain (missing parts from reference TRBV7-8 and TRBJ1-5): GAGVSQSPRYKVAKRGQDVALRCDPISGHVSLFWYQQALGQGPEFLTYFQNEAQLDKSGLPSDRFFAERPEGSVSTLKIQRTQQEDSAVYLCASSLGPGQGLSTNQPQHFGDGTRLSIL.

This chain joins TRBV28 and TRBJ1-2; D ambiguous. The CDR3 contains 11 residues. Germline lookup yields CDR1 MDHEN and CDR2 SYDVKM. The V and J ends lost 1 base and 8 bases respectively, with 5 bases between them. Here the CDR3 reads CASSLLDGYTF. The CDR3, as DNA: TGTGCCAGCAGTTTATTGGACGGCTACACCTTC.

V usage is TRBV7-8 and J usage is TRBJ1-1, with 7 bases aligning to TRBD1. J gave up 4 bases and V 3 bases, and 8 bases lay outside the gene matches. The CDR3 contains 15 residues. CDR1 and CDR2 (germline): SGHVS, FQNEAQ. CDR3: CASSFEVRGSTEAFF. Written as DNA, the CDR3 is TGTGCCAGCAGCTTTGAGGTCAGGGGGAGCACTGAAGCTTTCTTT.

The chain is built from TRBV2 and TRBJ2-3; 8 bases line up with TRBD2. V was pared by 1 base and J by 0 bases, with 0 bases of the junction left unmatched. The length of the CDR3 is 15 residues. The germline V gene encodes CDR1 SNHLY and CDR2 FYNNEI. The CDR3 reads CASSEERGSTDTQYF. In DNA form, the CDR3 reads TGTGCCAGCAGTGAAGAGCGGGGGAGCACAGATACGCAGTATTTT. Full variable domain (rest looked up from reference TRBV2 and TRBJ2-3): EPEVTQTPSHQVTQMGQEVILRCVPISNHLYFYWYRQILGQKVEFLVSFYNNEISEKSEIFDDQFSVERPDGSNFTLKIRSTKLEDSAMYFCASSEERGSTDTQYFGPGTRLTVL.

The J gene is TRBJ2-6, the V gene TRBV19; D is ambiguous. Germline V lookup: CDR1 LNHDA, CDR2 SQIVND (reference sequence). CDR3 size: 13 residues. V lost 7 bases and J lost 12, with 16 bases in between. CDR3 coding DNA: TGTGCCAGTAAGGCAGCCCCTGTACCCGTCCTGACTTTC. Translated: CASKAAPVPVLTF. The entire variable domain, with the rest obtained from reference TRBV19 and TRBJ2-6, is as follows: DGGITQSPKYLFRKEGQNVTLSCEQNLNHDAMYWYRQDPGQGLRLIYYSQIVNDFQKGDIAEGYSVSREKKESFPLTVTSAQKNPTAFYLCASKAAPVPVLTFGAGSRLTVL.

The V call is TRBV11-2, the J call TRBJ2-7; 11 positions agree with TRBD1. CDR3 length: 17 amino acids. The germline gives CDR1 SGHAT, CDR2 FQNNGV. Unmatched junction bases numbered 11, after V lost 0 bases and J lost 7 bases. The CDR3 loop reads CASSLDVRGQGAREQYF. DNA of the CDR3: TGTGCCAGCAGCTTAGATGTCCGTGGACAGGGGGCTCGGGAGCAGTACTTC.

This clone has a handful of counts. The J gene is TRBJ1-2, the V gene TRBV7-8; a weak D match, TRBD1 (5 bases). The CDR3 sequence is 15 residues long. Germline values: CDR1 SGHVS, CDR2 FQNEAQ. Trimming cost V 6 bases and J 0 bases, with 14 bases left between them. The CDR3: CASRGPGTSNYGYTF. CDR3 nucleotides: TGTGCCAGCAGGGGGCCCGGGACGTCTAACTATGGCTACACCTTC.

The chain has TRBV27 and TRBJ2-3; TRBD2 agrees at 9 bases. Germline CDR1 is MNHEY and CDR2 is SMNVEV (reference sequence). The CDR3 has 16 residues. J gave up 4 bases and V 2 bases, and 7 bases lay outside the gene matches. The CDR3 region has the DNA TGTGCCAGCAGTTTAGAAGGTAGCGGGGGAGCAGATACGCAGTATTTT. Encoded protein: CASSLEGSGGADTQYF.

This chain joins TRBV15 and TRBJ2-5; D is undetermined. V shed 2 bases and J shed 5 bases, with 6 bases lying between them. The germline gives CDR1 LNHNV, CDR2 YYDKDF (reference sequence). The CDR3 runs 12 residues. Here the CDR3 reads CATSRPRETQYF. The CDR3 DNA is TGTGCCACCAGCAGACCTAGGGAGACCCAGTACTTC.

The chain uses TRBV28 and TRBJ2-7; TRBD1 is a possible D gene (6 bases). The CDR3 has 12 amino acids. V lost 5 bases to trimming and J lost 5 bases, with 10 bases between them. Germline CDR1 is MDHEN and CDR2 is SYDVKM. The DNA for the CDR3 is TGTGCCAGCAGTACTGGGGGCCACGAGCAGTACTTC. As protein: CASSTGGHEQYF.

The CDR3 sequence is CASSQLGAGNSPLHF. The CDR3 bases are TGTGCCAGCAGCCAATTGGGGGCGGGCAATTCACCCCTCCACTTT. This sequence joins TRBV5-4 and TRBJ1-6; a weak D match, TRBD1 (6 bases). This CDR3 has 15 residues. V lost 4 bases, J lost 7 bases, and 15 bases lay in between. Germline V gene data show CDR1 as SGHNT and CDR2 as YYREEE (reference sequence).

This chain joins TRBV28 and TRBJ1-6; the D is unclear. The germline V and J ends were trimmed by 6 bases and 4 bases, with 13 bases remaining between them. The germline CDR1 and CDR2 sequences are MDHEN and SYDVKM. CDR3 size: 15 residues. CDR3 in amino acids: CASSLAASYNSPLHF. CDR3 in DNA: TGTGCCAGCAGCCTGGCGGCCTCTTATAATTCACCCCTCCACTTT.

The rearrangement joins TRBV18 to TRBJ1-5; 12 bases agree with TRBD1. The CDR3 spans 15 residues. The V gene end was trimmed by 2 bases and the J gene end by 7 bases; junction bases not matched to a gene: 3. Germline V gene sequence: CDR1 KGHSH, CDR2 LQKENI. CDR3 DNA sequence: TGTGCCAGCTCACCAGGGACAGGGGGCTTCCAGCCCCAGCATTTT. This gives the protein CASSPGTGGFQPQHF.

This clone came up a few times. The V and J genes are TRBV27 and TRBJ1-3, with 8 bases lining up with TRBD1. CDR1 and CDR2 from the germline V gene are MNHEY and SMNVEV (reference sequence). The CDR3 is 13 amino acids. The V and J ends lost 6 bases and 7 bases, in that order; junction bases with no gene match: 5. The CDR3, as DNA: TGTGCCAGCAGCCCCCGGACAGGGAACACCATATATTTT. Protein: CASSPRTGNTIYF.